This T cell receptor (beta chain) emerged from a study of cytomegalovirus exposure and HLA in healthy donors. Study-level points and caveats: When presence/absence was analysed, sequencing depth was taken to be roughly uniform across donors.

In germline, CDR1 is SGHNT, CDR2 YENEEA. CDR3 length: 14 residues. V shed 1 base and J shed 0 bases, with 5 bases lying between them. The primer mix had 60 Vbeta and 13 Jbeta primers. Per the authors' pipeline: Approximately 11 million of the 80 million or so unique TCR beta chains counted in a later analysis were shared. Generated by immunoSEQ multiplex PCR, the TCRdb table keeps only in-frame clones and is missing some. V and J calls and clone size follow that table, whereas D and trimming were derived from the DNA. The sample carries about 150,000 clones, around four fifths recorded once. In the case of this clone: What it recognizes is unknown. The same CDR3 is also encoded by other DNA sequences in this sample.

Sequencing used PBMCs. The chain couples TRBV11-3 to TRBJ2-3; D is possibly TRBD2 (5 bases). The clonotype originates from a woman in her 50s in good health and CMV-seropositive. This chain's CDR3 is CASSLGGSTDTQYF. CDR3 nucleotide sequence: TGTGCCAGCAGCTTAGGAGGGAGCACAGATACGCAGTATTTT.